The clone carrying this TCR beta chain was recorded a few times. The antigen remains undetermined. A process of 5'RACE template switching, which added a universal primer site and UMIs, was used to make TCR cDNA. TCRdb re-called the 5' RACE reads with MiXCR, one entry per CDR3 protein. Of about 73,000 distinct CDR3 sequences listed, over 7.5% were seen once; the top ten hold about 40%. These data belong to a study of T cells after yellow fever vaccination. Study results and limitations: Any FACS-sorted repertoire could hold abundant clonotypes that contaminate it from the bulk population. Faster peaking, at day 5 versus 15, marked a secondary response that was weaker. Post-booster repertoires again held most primary-vaccination clones (about 95% CD4, approximately 90% CD8).

CDR3 length: 16 amino acids. V was trimmed by 2 bases and J by 6 bases, leaving 17 bases between them. The source is a man aged 30 to 45 who received the YFV17D yellow fever vaccine. Material: CD8+ T cells sorted from PBMCs, obtained on the day of the yellow fever booster vaccination. The V gene is TRBV12-3 or TRBV12-4, the J gene TRBJ2-1; the D call may be TRBD1 or TRBD2 (6 bases each). The CDR3 loop is CASSLSLRGVSNEQFF. CDR3 coding DNA: TGTGCCAGCAGTTTATCCCTAAGGGGGGTCAGCAATGAGCAGTTCTTC.